This T cell receptor (beta chain) was profiled in a study of shared clonotypes between healthy human individuals (dated by TCRdb to about 2020). Regarding the complete study: Two women and a few men aged 18 to 49 years were included in the cohort. For each donor, CD4 naive and CD4 memory were each run on three plates, CD8 naive on two plates, and CD8 memory on one plate. To estimate repertoire size and how much clonotypes are shared between individuals, the study performed deep sequencing of blood TCR repertoires from roughly five healthy adults. Different laboratories and diverse techniques were used to prepare libraries and sequence TCR repertoires, to increase sequencing depth and limit assay-specific biases. Leukapheresis yielded between about 0.9 and 10 billion PBMCs per donor. Paper-wide results and their limitations: Sampling was restricted to blood, and TCR repertoires in tissue are likely to differ from TCR repertoires in blood. Based on pairwise subsampling, the degree of clonotype sharing among donors was expected to be affected by sequencing depth. The small number of donors limited the genetic and exposure-history diversity represented. Naive subsets generally had larger estimated clonotype richness than memory subsets did. About 4.5% of naive CD4, more than 3% of naive CD8, approximately 2% of memory CD4, and less than 0.45% of memory CD8 clonotypes were shared across several donors. Compared with non-shared clonotypes, clonotypes shared by all four sorted-subset donors had higher generation probabilities. Even with the large sequencing depth, rarefaction of the sorted-subset datasets indicated that sequencing was incomplete.

TCR CDR3 regions were amplified from genomic DNA by multiplex PCR using the deep immunoSEQ assay. For each cell subset, the extracted genomic DNA was distributed evenly across all wells of several immunoSEQ 96-well plates, and each plate served as one replicate. For sorted subsets, approximately 210 ng of genomic DNA, equivalent to some 30,000 T cell genomes, went into each replicate PCR. Purified libraries were quantified with a Qubit 3.0 fluorometer, sized on a Bioanalyzer 2100, and re-quantified with the KAPA Library Quantification kit. Each immunoSEQ 96-well plate was sequenced on its own single-read 150-cycle Illumina NextSeq 550 flow cell. As for the original processing: Because the immunoSEQ output held only junctional sequences and lacked quality scores, the filtering could not match the filtering applied to full-length reads. Sequences were annotated with PyIR, a Python wrapper for IgBLAST v1.9, and V/J genes and CDR3 were assigned using IMGT germline references. Reads were filtered out if the reads had weak V/J assignments (E-value above 1e-6), no CDR3, stop codons, out-of-frame junctions, or ambiguous translated residues. A V3J clonotype was defined by an identical inferred V gene, J gene, and CDR3 amino acid sequence. To compute the percentage overlap between repertoires, the number of shared unique clonotypes was divided by the size of the smaller repertoire. Three approaches were used to assess repertoire richness: RTK rarefaction, the Chao1 estimator, and Recon v2.1 estimates of unobserved clonotypes. Generation probabilities for all TCRbeta clonotypes obtained by the gDNA method from a few donors were computed using OLGA. The clones in this table, taken by TCRdb from immuneACCESS, are in-frame only. Not every clone is retained; where verified, under half of the shortfall comes from an unresolved V gene, and the cause of the rest is unknown. That table furnishes V, J and clone size, whereas the DNA furnished D and trimming. The sample includes roughly 2.1 million clones, with under 95% observed a single time. About 1.5% of the sample goes to the ten largest clones.

For the CD8 naive samples, CD45RO-negative cells were positively selected for CCR7, yielding a CD45RA+CCR7+ population from which TemRA cells were excluded. The donors were healthy, HIV-negative adults with no recently reported acute infections or vaccinations. All donors were Caucasian adults living in Nashville, Tennessee, USA. Blood was obtained by leukapheresis, after which PBMCs were separated by Ficoll-Histopaque density gradient centrifugation and cryopreserved in liquid nitrogen vapor phase. Purity and quantity of every magnetically sorted T cell population were checked by analytical flow cytometry. Each sorted fraction had its genomic DNA isolated and then quantified by UV absorbance on a Nanodrop 2000c. Concerning this clone itself: Its antigen is currently not known. Base qualities are not provided; no much larger clone lies one nucleotide away. The sample carries other DNA sequences with the same CDR3.

The receptor was isolated from a man younger than 35 in good health. Some clones in this sample may be carry-over from other donors' samples. Material for sequencing was naive CD8+ T cells from PBMCs. What this sample's cell subset or site label stands for: CD45RA+CCR7+.

The nucleotide sequence is given as TGTGCCAGCAGCTTAAGTACTGACTACACCTTC. Translated, this is CASSLSTDYTF. This receptor chain uses TRBV5-6 and TRBJ1-2; confidence is insufficient to name the D gene. From a lookup of the germline V gene, CDR1 and CDR2 are SGHDT and YYEEEE. V was cut back by 2 bases and J by 10 bases, leaving a gap of 9 bases between them. The CDR3 has 11 amino acids, counting the end cysteine and phenylalanine. The kept DNA is CDR3 alone, 33 bases in frame from the first base.